This TCR beta chain was profiled in a study of blood T cell repertoires in COVID-19. Whole-study context: Acute-phase and convalescent COVID-19 samples originated in the United States, Italy and Spain. Sources were T cells, B-cell-depleted T cells, or PBMCs; the material itself was cDNA or gDNA.

Generated by immunoSEQ multiplex PCR, the TCRdb table keeps only in-frame clones and is missing some. The data hold hundreds of thousands of clones, with 82% observed a single time. Per the germline V gene, CDR1 is MRHNA and CDR2 is SNTAGT. The V end was cut by 0 bases, the J end by 10 bases, with 12 bases between. The length of the CDR3 is 13 residues. The sample comprised peripheral blood. The chain links TRBV6-4 to TRBJ1-2; a possible D gene is TRBD1 (6 bases). The receptor's source is a woman of 80 years or more with acute or convalescent COVID-19. CDR3 residues: CASSDSTGWAYTF. CDR3 DNA: TGTGCCAGCAGTGACTCGACAGGCTGGGCCTACACCTTC.